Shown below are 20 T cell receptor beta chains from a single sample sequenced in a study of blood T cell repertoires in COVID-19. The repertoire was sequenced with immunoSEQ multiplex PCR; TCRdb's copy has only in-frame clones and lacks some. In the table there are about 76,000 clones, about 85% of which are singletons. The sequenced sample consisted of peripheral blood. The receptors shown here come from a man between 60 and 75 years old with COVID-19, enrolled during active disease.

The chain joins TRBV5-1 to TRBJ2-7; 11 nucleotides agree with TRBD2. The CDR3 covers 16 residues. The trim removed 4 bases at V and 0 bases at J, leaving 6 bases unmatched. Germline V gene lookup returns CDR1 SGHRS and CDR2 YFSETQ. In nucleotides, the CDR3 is TGCGCCAGCAGCCTAAAAACTAGCGGGAGCTCCTACGAGCAGTACTTC. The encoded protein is CASSLKTSGSSYEQYF.

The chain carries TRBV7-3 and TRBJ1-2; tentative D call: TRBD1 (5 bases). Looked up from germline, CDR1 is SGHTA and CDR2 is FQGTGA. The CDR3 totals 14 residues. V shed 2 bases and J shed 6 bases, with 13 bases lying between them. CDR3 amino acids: CASSLGLGLDGYTF. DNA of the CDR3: TGTGCCAGCAGCTTAGGGTTGGGGCTTGATGGCTACACCTTC.

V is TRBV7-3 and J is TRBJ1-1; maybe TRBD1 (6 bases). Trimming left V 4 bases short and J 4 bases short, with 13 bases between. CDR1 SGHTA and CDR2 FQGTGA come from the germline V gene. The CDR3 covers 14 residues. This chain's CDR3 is CASSSDAGATEAFF. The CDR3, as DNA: TGTGCCAGCAGCTCGGACGCAGGGGCCACTGAAGCTTTCTTT.

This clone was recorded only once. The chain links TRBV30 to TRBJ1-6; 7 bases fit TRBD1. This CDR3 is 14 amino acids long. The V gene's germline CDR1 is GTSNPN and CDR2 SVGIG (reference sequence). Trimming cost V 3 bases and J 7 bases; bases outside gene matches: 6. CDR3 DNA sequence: TGTGCCTGGAGGGCATACAGGGGCAATTCACCCCTCCACTTT. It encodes CAWRAYRGNSPLHF.

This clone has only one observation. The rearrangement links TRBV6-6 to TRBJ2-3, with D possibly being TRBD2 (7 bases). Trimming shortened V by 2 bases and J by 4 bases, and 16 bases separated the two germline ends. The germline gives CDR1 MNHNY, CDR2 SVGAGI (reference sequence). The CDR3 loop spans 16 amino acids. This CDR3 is CASSYGRGGGPDTQYF. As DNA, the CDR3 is TGTGCCAGCAGTTACGGGAGGGGTGGGGGGCCAGATACGCAGTATTTT.

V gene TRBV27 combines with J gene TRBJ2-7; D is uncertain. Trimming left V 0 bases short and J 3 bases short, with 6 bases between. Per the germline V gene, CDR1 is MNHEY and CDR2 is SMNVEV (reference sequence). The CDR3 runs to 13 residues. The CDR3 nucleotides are TGTGCCAGCAGTTTATCCCCCGGCTACGAGCAGTACTTC. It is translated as CASSLSPGYEQYF.

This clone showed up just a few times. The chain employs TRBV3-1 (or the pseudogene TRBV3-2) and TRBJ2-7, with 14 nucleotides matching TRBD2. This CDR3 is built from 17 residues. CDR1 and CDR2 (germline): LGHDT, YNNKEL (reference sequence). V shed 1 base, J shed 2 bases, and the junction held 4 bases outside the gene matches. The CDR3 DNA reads TGTGCCAGCAGCCAAGGGACTAGCGGGAGGACCACCTACGAGCAGTACTTC. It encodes CASSQGTSGRTTYEQYF.

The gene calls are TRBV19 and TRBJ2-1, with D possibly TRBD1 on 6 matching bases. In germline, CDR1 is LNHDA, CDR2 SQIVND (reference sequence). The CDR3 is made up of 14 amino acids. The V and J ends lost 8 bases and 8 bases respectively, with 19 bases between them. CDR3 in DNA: TGTGCCAGTTCGACGGCAGGGGACGGGTATGAGCAGTTCTTC. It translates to CASSTAGDGYEQFF.

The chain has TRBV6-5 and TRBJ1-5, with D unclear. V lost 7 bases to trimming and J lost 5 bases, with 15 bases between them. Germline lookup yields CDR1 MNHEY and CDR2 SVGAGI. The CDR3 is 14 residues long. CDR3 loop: CASNLRQAYQPQHF. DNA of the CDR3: TGTGCCAGCAACCTACGCCAGGCGTATCAGCCCCAGCATTTT.

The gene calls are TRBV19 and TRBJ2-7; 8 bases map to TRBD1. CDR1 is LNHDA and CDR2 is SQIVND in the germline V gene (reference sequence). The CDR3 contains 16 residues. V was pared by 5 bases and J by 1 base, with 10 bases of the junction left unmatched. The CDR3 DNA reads TGTGCCAGTAGTCCACGGGACAGGATCGGTTCCTACGAGCAGTACTTC. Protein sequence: CASSPRDRIGSYEQYF.

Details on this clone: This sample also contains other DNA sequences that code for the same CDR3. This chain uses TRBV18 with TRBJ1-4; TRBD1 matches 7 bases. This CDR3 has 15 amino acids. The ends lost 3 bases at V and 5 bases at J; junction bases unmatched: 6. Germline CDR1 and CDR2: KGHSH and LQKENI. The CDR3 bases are TGTGCCAGCTCACCCCCACCGGGACAGAATGAAAAACTGTTTTTT. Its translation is CASSPPPGQNEKLFF. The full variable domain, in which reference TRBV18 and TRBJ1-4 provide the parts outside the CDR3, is NAGVMQNPRHLVRRRGQEARLRCSPMKGHSHVYWYRQLPEEGLKFMVYLQKENIIDESGMPKERFSAEFPKEGPSILRIQQVVRGDSAAYFCASSPPPGQNEKLFFGSGTQLSVL.

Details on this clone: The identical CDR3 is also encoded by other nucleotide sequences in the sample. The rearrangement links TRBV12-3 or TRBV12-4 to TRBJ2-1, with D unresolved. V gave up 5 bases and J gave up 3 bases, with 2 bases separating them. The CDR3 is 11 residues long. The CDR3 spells CASSLYNEQFF. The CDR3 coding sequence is TGTGCCAGCAGTCTCTACAATGAGCAGTTCTTC.

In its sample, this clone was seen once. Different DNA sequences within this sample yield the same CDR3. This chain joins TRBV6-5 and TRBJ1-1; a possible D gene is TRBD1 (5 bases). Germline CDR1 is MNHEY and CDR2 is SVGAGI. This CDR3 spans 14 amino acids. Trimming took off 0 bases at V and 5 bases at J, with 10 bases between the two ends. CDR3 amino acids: CASSYSTGGTEAFF. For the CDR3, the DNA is TGTGCCAGCAGTTACTCCACGGGGGGAACTGAAGCTTTCTTT.

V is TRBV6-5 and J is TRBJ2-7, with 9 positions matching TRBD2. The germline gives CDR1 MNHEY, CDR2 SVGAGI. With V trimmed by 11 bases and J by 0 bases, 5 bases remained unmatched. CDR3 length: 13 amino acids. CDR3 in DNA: TGTGCCTTGAGCGGGGGGACCTCCTACGAGCAGTACTTC. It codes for CALSGGTSYEQYF.

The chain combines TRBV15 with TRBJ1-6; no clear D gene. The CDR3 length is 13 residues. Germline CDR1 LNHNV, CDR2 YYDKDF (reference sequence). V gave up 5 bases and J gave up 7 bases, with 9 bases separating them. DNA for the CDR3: TGTGCCACCAGCGGGCTGGAAAATTCACCCCTCCACTTT. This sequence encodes CATSGLENSPLHF.

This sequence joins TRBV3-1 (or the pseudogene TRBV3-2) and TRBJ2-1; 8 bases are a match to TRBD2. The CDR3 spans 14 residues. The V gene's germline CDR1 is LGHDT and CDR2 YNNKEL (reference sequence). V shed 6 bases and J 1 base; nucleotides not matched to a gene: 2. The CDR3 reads CASSREGSYNEQFF. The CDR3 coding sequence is TGTGCCAGCAGTCGGGAGGGGTCCTACAATGAGCAGTTCTTC.

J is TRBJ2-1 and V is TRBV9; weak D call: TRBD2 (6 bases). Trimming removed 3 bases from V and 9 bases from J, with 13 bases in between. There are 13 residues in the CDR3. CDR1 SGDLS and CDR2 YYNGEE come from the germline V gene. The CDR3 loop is CASSAEGISEQFF. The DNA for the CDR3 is TGTGCCAGCAGCGCGGAGGGAATATCTGAGCAGTTCTTC.

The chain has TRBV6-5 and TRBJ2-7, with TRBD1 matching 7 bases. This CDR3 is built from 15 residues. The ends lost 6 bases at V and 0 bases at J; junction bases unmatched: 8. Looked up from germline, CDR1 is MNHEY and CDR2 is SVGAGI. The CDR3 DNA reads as TGTGCCAGCAGGGGTTCGCGGACAGGCTCCTACGAGCAGTACTTC. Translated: CASRGSRTGSYEQYF.

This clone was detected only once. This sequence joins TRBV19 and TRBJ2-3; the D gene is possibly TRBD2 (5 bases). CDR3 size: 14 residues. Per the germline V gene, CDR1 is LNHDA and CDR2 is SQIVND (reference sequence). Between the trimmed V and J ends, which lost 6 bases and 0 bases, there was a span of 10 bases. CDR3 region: CASRREGSTDTQYF. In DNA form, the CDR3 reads TGTGCCAGTAGGAGGGAAGGTAGCACAGATACGCAGTATTTT.

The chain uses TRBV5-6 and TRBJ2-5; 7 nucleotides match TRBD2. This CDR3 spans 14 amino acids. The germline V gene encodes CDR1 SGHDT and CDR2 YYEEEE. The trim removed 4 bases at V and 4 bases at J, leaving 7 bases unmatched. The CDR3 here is CASSPRDYLETQYF. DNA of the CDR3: TGTGCCAGCAGCCCACGGGACTACCTAGAGACCCAGTACTTC. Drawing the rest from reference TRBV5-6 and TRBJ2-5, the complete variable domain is DAGVTQSPTHLIKTRGQQVTLRCSPKSGHDTVSWYQQALGQGPQFIFQYYEEEERQRGNFPDRFSGHQFPNYSSELNVNALLLGDSALYLCASSPRDYLETQYFGPGTRLLVL.